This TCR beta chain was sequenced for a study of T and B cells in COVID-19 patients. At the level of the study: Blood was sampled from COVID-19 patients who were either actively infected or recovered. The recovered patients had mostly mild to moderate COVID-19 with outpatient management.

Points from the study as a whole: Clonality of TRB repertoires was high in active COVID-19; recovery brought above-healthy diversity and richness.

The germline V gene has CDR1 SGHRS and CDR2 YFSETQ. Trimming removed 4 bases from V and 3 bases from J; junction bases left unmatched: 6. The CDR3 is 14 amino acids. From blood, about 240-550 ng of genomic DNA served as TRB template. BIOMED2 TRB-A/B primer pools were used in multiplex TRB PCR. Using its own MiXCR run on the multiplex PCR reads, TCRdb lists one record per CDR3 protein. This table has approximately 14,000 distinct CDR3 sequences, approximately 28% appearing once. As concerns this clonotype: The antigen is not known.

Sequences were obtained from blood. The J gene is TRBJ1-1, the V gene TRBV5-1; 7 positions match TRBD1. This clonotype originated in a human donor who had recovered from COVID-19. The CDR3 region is CASSPFTGDTEAFF. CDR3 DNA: TGCGCCAGCAGCCCCTTTACAGGGGACACTGAAGCTTTCTTT.